The sequence of this TCR beta chain was determined in a study of response to subunit inactivated influenza vaccine. MiXCR, run by TCRdb on the RT-PCR reads, gives a single entry per CDR3 protein. The sample holds 150,000 to 200,000 distinct CDR3 sequences, about 12% seen once. This clonotype has just a few counts. Germline loops: CDR1 LGHNA, CDR2 YNFKEQ. The trim removed 4 bases at V and 3 bases at J, leaving 9 bases unmatched. This CDR3 contains 16 residues. A further study also used this sample, focusing on T cells expressing NK-cell markers. That paper adds: A 5'RACE template switching approach incorporating UMIs was used to make TCR beta cDNA. Sorted CD3+CD56-NKG2C+, CD3+CD56+NKG2C- and CD3+CD56+NKG2C+ T cells were the source of the TCR beta repertoires. Among the eight sequenced donors, seven tested HCMV-seropositive and one tested seronegative. What restricted sorting to alpha-beta TCR T cells in several experiments was an anti-gamma-delta TCR antibody.

V gene TRBV4-2 combines with J gene TRBJ2-3, with 8 bases matching TRBD2. The source of this sequence is a man aged 50 to 60 who received an inactivated influenza vaccine. Sequencing used CD8+ T cells sorted from PBMCs, obtained 11 to 12 days after vaccination. CDR3 protein: CASSPFSGEGTDTQYF. As DNA, the CDR3 is TGTGCCAGCAGCCCCTTTAGCGGGGAGGGGACAGATACGCAGTATTTT.